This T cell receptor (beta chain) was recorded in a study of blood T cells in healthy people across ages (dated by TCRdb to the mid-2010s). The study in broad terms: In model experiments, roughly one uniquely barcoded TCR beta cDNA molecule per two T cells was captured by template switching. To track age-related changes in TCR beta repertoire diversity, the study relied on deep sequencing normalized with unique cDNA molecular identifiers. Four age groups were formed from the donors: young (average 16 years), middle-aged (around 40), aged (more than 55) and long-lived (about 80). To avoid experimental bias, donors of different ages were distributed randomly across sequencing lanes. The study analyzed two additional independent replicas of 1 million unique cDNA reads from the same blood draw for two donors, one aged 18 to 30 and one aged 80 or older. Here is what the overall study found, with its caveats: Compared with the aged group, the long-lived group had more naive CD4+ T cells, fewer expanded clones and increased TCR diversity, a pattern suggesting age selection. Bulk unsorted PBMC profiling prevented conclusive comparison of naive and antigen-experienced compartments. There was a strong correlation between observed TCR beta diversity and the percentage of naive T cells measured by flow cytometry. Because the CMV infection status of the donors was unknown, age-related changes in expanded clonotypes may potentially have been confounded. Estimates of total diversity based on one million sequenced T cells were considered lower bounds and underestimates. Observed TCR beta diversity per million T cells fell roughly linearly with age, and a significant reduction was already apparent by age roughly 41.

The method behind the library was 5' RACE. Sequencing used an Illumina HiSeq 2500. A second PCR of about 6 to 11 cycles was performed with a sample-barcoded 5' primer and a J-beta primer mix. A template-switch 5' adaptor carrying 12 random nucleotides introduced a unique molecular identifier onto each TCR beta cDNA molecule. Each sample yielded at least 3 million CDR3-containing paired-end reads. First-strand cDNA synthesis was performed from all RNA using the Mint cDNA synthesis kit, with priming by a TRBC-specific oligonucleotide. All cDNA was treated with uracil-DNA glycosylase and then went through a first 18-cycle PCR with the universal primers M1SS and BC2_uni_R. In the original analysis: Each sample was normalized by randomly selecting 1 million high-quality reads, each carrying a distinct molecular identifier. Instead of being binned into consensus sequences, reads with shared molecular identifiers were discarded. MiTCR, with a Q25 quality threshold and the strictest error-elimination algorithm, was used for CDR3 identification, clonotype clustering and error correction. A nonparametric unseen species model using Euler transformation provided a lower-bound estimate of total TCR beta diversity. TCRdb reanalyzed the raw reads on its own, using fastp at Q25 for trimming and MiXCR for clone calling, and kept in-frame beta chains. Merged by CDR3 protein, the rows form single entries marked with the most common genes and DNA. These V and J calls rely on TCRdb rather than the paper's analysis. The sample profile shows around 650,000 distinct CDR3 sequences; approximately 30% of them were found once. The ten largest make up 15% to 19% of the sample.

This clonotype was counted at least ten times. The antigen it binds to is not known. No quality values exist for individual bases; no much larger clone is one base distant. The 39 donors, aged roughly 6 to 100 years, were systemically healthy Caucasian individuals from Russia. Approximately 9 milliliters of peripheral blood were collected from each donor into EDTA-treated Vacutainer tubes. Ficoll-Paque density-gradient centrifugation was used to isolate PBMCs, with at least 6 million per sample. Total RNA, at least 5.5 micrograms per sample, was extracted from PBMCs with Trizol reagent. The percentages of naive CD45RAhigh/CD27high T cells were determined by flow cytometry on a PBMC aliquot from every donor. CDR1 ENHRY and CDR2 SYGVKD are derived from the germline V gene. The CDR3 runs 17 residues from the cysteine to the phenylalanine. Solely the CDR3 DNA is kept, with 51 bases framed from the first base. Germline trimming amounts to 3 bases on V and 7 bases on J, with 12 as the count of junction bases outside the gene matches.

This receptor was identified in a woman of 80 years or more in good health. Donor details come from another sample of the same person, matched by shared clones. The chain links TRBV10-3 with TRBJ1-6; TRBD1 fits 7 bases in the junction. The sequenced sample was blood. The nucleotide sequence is TGTGCCATCAGTGACGCGACAGGGAGTGTGGGGAATTCACCCCTCCACTTT. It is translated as CAISDATGSVGNSPLHF.